What follows are 14 T cell receptor beta chains derived from one specimen sequenced in a study of chemoradiotherapy in HPV16-positive cancers. Using immunoSEQ multiplex PCR, the repertoire was profiled, and TCRdb retains in-frame clones only, with some absent. The table includes about 8,600 clones, 70% to 90% detected once. The sample in question was blood, obtained from a patient who underwent chemoradiotherapy. The source of these receptors is a human donor with HPV-associated anogenital cancer.

The V call is TRBV5-8, the J call TRBJ1-3, with 9 bases identical to TRBD1. J gave up 3 bases and V 3 bases, and 4 bases lay outside the gene matches. There are 15 residues in the CDR3. Germline CDR1 SGHTS, CDR2 YDEGEE. The CDR3 here is CASSSGTGHGNTIYF. The CDR3 DNA reads TGTGCCAGCAGCTCCGGGACAGGGCATGGAAACACCATATATTTT.

The V gene is TRBV10-3, the J gene TRBJ2-2, with D unclear. The V end was cut by 7 bases, the J end by 7 bases, with 13 bases between. CDR3 length: 13 residues. Per the germline V gene, CDR1 is ENHRY and CDR2 is SYGVKD. CDR3 sequence: CAIKRNPFGELFF. CDR3 sequence (DNA): TGTGCCATCAAACGGAACCCCTTCGGGGAGCTGTTTTTT.

The DNA of the CDR3 is TGTGCCAGCAGCTGGACTAGCGGGGGGGCGGGAGAGACCCAGTACTTC. Its translation: CASSWTSGGAGETQYF. This rearrangement joins TRBV5-6 to TRBJ2-5; TRBD2 matches at 15 bases. The CDR3 length is 16 residues. With V trimmed by 3 bases and J by 4 bases, 4 bases remained unmatched. From germline, CDR1 is SGHDT and CDR2 YYEEEE. Based on the CDR3 plus reference TRBV5-6 and TRBJ2-5, the full variable domain is DAGVTQSPTHLIKTRGQQVTLRCSPKSGHDTVSWYQQALGQGPQFIFQYYEEEERQRGNFPDRFSGHQFPNYSSELNVNALLLGDSALYLCASSWTSGGAGETQYFGPGTRLLVL.

The chain recombines TRBV6-6 with TRBJ1-2; TRBD1 matches at 8 bases. V shed 5 bases and J 4 bases; nucleotides not matched to a gene: 6. The V gene's germline CDR1 is MNHNY and CDR2 SVGAGI (reference sequence). The CDR3 loop spans 14 amino acids. CDR3 nucleotides: TGTGCCAGCAGTCATTCCGACAGGGGCTATGGCTACACCTTC. It is translated as CASSHSDRGYGYTF.

This rearrangement joins TRBV6-6 to TRBJ1-2, with D possibly being TRBD1 (5 bases). This CDR3 comprises 13 residues. Trimming removed 4 bases at V and 4 bases at J, with 10 bases between. Germline CDR1 reads MNHNY; CDR2 reads SVGAGI (reference sequence). DNA for the CDR3: TGTGCCAGCAGTTCCCCCCAGGGCTATGGCTACACCTTC. It specifies CASSSPQGYGYTF.

The chain employs TRBV4-2 and TRBJ1-5; 9 bases map to TRBD1. The CDR3 is 15 amino acids. Germline V gene sequence: CDR1 LGHNA, CDR2 YNFKEQ. The junction had 3 bases not matched to a gene; V was cut back by 4 bases and J by 2 bases. The CDR3 sequence is CASSLWTGGNQPQHF. The CDR3 bases are TGTGCCAGCAGCCTTTGGACAGGGGGCAATCAGCCCCAGCATTTT.

The rearrangement links TRBV28 to TRBJ1-5, with D unresolved. This CDR3 spans 14 amino acids. The ends were cut back, 8 bases at V and 5 bases at J, with 16 bases in the middle. Per the germline V gene, CDR1 is MDHEN and CDR2 is SYDVKM. Written as DNA, the CDR3 is TGTGCCAGCCTAAAGACAAGATTGGATCAGCCCCAGCATTTT. This codes for CASLKTRLDQPQHF.

The CDR3 DNA follows: TGTGCCAGCAGCCTGGGGACAGGTAAAGAGACCCAGTACTTC. This translates into CASSLGTGKETQYF. This sequence joins TRBV5-5 and TRBJ2-5; 8 bases agree with TRBD1. The V and J ends lost 4 bases and 3 bases, in that order; junction bases with no gene match: 5. The CDR3 has 14 amino acids. CDR1 and CDR2 (germline): SGHKS, YYEKEE (reference sequence).

Only one count was recorded for this clone. The chain couples TRBV19 to TRBJ2-7, with 7 bases that match TRBD1. The CDR3 runs 13 residues. Germline V gene lookup returns CDR1 LNHDA and CDR2 SQIVND (reference sequence). With V trimmed by 5 bases and J by 2 bases, 3 bases remained unmatched. For the CDR3, the DNA is TGTGCCAGTAGTCTACAGGGGACCTACGAGCAGTACTTC. Translation: CASSLQGTYEQYF.

The chain is built from TRBV19 and TRBJ2-5; D call uncertain. Between the trimmed V and J ends, which lost 2 bases and 5 bases, there was a span of 15 bases. Germline CDR1 is LNHDA and CDR2 is SQIVND (reference sequence). The CDR3 consists of 15 residues. The CDR3: CASSIRAANGETQYF. CDR3 bases: TGTGCCAGTAGTATAAGGGCAGCAAACGGGGAGACCCAGTACTTC.

The gene calls are TRBV19 and TRBJ1-2; 7 bases are shared with TRBD1. Germline CDR1 LNHDA, CDR2 SQIVND (reference sequence). This CDR3 has 14 amino acids. J was trimmed by 5 bases and V by 7 bases; bases with no gene match: 10. The CDR3 is CASTPTGQPYGYTF. CDR3 bases: TGTGCCAGTACACCAACGGGACAGCCGTATGGCTACACCTTC.

This sequence joins TRBV28 and TRBJ2-1; TRBD2 matches at 9 bases. The CDR3 spans 17 residues. Germline V lookup: CDR1 MDHEN, CDR2 SYDVKM. V lost 5 bases, J lost 0 bases, and 8 bases stayed unmatched. CDR3 in DNA: TGTGCCAGCAGTCCGACTAGCGGAGCGAACTCCTACAATGAGCAGTTCTTC. It specifies CASSPTSGANSYNEQFF.

This CDR3 reads CASSLKGDEQYF. The CDR3 coding sequence is TGTGCCAGCAGCTTGAAAGGAGACGAGCAGTACTTC. The V call is TRBV11-2, the J call TRBJ2-7; D is uncertain. Germline CDR1 SGHAT, CDR2 FQNNGV. Trimming left V 3 bases short and J 5 bases short, with 8 bases between. The CDR3 is 12 amino acids.

CDR3 region: CASSYGHYNEQFF. CDR3 nucleotides: TGTGCCAGCAGTTACGGCCACTACAATGAGCAGTTCTTC. This sequence joins TRBV6-5 and TRBJ2-1; D is undetermined. This CDR3 has 13 amino acids. The V and J ends lost 2 bases and 3 bases respectively, with 5 bases between them. Germline V gives CDR1 MNHEY, CDR2 SVGAGI.